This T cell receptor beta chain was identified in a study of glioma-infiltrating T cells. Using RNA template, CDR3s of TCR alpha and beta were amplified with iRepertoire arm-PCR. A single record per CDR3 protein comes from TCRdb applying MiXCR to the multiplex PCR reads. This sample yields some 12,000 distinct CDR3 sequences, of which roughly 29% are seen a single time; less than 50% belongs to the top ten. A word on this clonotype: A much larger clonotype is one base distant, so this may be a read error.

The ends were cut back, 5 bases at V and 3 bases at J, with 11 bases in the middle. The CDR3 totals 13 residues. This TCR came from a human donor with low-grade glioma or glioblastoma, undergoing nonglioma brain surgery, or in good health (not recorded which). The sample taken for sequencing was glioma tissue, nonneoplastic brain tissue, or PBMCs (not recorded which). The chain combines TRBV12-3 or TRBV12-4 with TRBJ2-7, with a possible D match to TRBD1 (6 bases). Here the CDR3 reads CASSPGVNYEQYF. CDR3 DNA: TGTGCCAGCAGTCCAGGGGTTAACTACGAGCAGTACTTC.